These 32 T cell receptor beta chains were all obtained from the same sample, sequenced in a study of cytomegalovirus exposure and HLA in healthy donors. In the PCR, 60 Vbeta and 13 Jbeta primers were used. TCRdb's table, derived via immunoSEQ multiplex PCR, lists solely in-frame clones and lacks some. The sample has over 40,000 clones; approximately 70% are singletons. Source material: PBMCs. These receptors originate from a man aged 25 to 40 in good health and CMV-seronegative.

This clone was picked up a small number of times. The CDR3, as DNA: TGTGCCAGCAGACTCGGGGGGAGTAAGAGTGAGCAGTTCTTC. Its translation: CASRLGGSKSEQFF. This rearrangement joins TRBV7-2 to TRBJ2-1, with 7 nucleotides matching TRBD2. This CDR3 comprises 14 residues. Germline CDR1 SGHTA, CDR2 FQGNSA. Trimming removed 6 bases from V and 9 bases from J; junction bases left unmatched: 11.

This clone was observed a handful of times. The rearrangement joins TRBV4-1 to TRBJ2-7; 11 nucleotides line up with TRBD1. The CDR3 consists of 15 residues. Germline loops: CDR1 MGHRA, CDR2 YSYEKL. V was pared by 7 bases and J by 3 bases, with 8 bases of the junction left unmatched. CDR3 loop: CASIPGQGDGYEQYV. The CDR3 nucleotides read TGCGCCAGCATCCCGGGACAGGGGGATGGCTACGAGCAGTACGTC.

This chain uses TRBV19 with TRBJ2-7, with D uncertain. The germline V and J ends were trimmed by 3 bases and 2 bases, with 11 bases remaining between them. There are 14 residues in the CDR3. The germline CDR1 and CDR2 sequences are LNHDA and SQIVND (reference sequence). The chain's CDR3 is CASSIAGRPYEQYF. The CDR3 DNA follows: TGTGCCAGTAGTATTGCAGGCCGTCCCTACGAGCAGTACTTC.

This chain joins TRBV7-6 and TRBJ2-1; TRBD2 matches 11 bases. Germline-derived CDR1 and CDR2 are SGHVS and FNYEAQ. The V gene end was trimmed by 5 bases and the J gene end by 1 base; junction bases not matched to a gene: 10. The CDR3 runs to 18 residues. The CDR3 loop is CASSLGLAGSDSYNEQFF. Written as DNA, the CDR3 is TGTGCCAGCAGCCTTGGACTAGCGGGTTCTGATTCCTACAATGAGCAGTTCTTC.

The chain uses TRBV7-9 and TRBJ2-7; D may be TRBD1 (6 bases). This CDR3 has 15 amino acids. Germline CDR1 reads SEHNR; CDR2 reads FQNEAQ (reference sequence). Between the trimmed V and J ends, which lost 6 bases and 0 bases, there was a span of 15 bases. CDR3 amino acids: CASSQDSLASYEQYF. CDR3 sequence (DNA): TGTGCCAGCAGTCAGGACAGCTTAGCCTCCTACGAGCAGTACTTC. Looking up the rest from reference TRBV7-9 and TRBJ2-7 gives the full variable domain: DTGVSQNPRHKITKRGQNVTFRCDPISEHNRLYWYRQTLGQGPEFLTYFQNEAQLEKSRLLSDRFSAERPKGSFSTLEIQRTEQGDSAMYLCASSQDSLASYEQYFGPGTRLTVT.

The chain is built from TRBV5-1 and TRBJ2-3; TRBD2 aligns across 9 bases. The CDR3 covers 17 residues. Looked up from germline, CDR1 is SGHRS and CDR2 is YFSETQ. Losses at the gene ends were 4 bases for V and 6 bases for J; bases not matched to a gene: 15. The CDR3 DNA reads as TGCGCCAGCAGCCCGGGGCTAGCGGGAATCAAGAGGGATACGCAGTATTTT. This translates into CASSPGLAGIKRDTQYF.

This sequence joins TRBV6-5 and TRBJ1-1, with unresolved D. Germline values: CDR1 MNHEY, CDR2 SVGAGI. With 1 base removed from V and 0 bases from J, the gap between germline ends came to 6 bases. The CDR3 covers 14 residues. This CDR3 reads CASSYYGLNTEAFF. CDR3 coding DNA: TGTGCCAGCAGTTACTATGGCTTGAACACTGAAGCTTTCTTT.

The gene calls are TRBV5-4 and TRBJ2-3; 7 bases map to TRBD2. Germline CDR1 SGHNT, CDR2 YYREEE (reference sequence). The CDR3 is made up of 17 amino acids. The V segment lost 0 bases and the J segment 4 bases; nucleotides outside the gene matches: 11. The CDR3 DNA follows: TGTGCCAGCAGCTTGGGTTTGTTGCGGGAGACGGCAGATACGCAGTATTTT. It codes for CASSLGLLRETADTQYF.

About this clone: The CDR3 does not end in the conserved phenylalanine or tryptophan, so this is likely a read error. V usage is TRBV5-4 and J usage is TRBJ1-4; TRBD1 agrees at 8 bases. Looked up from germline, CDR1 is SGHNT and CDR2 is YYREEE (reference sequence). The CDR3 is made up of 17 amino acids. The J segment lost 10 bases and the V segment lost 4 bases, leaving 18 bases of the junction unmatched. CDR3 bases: TGTGCCAGCAGCACGTCCGGGACAGGAAGACGAGTTGGAAAACTGTTTGTT. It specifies CASSTSGTGRRVGKLFV.

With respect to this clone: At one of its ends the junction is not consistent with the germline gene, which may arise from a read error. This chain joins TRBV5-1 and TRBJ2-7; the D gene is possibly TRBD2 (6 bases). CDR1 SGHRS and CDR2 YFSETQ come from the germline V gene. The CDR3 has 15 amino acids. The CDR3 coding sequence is TGCGCCAGCAGCTCCCGGTCATACCGGGGGAGCGAGCAGCACTTC. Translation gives CASSSRSYRGSEQHF.

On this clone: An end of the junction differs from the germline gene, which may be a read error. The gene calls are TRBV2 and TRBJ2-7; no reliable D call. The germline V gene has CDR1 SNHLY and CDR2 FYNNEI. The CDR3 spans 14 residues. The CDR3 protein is CASSEETPRVEQYF. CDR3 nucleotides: TGTGCTAGCAGTGAAGAGACCCCACGGGTAGAGCAGTACTTC.

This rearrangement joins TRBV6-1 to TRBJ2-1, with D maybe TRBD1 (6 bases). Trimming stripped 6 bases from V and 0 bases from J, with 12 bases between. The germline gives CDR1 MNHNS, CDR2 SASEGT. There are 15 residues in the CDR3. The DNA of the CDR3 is TGTGCCAGCAGGGGGGCTGGCCGCTCCTACAATGAGCAGTTCTTC. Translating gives CASRGAGRSYNEQFF.

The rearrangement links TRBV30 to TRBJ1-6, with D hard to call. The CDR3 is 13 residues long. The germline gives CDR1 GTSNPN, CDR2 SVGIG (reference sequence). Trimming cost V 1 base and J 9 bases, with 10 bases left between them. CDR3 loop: CAWSALGSSPLHF. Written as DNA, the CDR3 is TGTGCCTGGAGTGCCCTAGGGAGTTCACCCCTCCACTTT. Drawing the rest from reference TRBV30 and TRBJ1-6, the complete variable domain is SQTIHQWPATLVQPVGSPLSLECTVEGTSNPNLYWYRQAAGRGLQLLFYSVGIGQISSEVPQNLSASRPQDRQFILSSKKLLLSDSGFYLCAWSALGSSPLHFGNGTRLTVT.

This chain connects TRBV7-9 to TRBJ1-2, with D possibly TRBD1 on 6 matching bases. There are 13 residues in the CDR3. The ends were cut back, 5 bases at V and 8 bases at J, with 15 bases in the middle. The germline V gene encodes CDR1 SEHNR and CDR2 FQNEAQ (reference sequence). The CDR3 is CASSRDRMGGYTF. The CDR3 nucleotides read TGTGCCAGCAGCCGAGACAGGATGGGAGGCTACACCTTC.

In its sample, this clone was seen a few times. As DNA, the CDR3 is TGTGCCAGCAGCACCCTAGCGGAGAGAACCGGCGGGGAGCTGTTTTTT. Its translation: CASSTLAERTGGELFF. V usage is TRBV5-6 and J usage is TRBJ2-2; 7 bases match TRBD2. With 4 bases clipped from V and 7 bases from J, the junction kept 13 bases outside the gene matches. Germline V gives CDR1 SGHDT, CDR2 YYEEEE. The CDR3 is made up of 16 amino acids. Complete variable domain (other parts from reference TRBV5-6 and TRBJ2-2): DAGVTQSPTHLIKTRGQQVTLRCSPKSGHDTVSWYQQALGQGPQFIFQYYEEEERQRGNFPDRFSGHQFPNYSSELNVNALLLGDSALYLCASSTLAERTGGELFFGEGSRLTVL.

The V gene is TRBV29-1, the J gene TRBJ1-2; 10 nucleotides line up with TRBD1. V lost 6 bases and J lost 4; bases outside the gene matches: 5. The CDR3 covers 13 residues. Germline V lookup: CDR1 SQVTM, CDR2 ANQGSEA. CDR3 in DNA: TGCAGCGTAGATGGACAGGGGGGCTATGGCTACACCTTC. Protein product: CSVDGQGGYGYTF.

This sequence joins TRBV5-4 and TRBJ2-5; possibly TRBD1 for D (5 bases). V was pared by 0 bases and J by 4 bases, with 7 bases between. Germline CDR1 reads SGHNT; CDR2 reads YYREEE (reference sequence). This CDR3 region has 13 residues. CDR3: CASSLGQGETQYF. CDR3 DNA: TGTGCCAGCAGCTTGGGCCAGGGAGAGACCCAGTACTTC.

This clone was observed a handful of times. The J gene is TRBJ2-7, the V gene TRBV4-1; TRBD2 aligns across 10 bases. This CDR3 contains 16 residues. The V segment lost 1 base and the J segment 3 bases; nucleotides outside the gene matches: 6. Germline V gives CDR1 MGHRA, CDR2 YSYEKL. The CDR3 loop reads CASSQGYGLAVYEQYF. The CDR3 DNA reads TGCGCCAGCAGCCAAGGGTACGGACTAGCGGTCTACGAGCAGTACTTC.

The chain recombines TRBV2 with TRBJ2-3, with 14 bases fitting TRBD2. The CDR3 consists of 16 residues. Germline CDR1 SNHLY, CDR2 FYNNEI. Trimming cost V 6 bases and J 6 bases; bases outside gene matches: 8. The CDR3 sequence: CASSFGTSGSLDTQYF. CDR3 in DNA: TGTGCCAGCAGCTTCGGGACTAGCGGGAGCTTGGATACGCAGTATTTT.

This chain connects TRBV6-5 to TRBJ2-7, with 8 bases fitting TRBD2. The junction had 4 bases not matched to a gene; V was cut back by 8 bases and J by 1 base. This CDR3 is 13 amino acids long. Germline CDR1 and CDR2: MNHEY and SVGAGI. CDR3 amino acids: CASRPSGSYEQYF. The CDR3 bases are TGTGCCAGCCGACCTAGCGGGTCCTACGAGCAGTACTTC.

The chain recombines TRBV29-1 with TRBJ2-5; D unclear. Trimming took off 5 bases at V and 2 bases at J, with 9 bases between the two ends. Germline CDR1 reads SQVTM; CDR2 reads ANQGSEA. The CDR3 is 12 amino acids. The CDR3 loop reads CSVFPQQETQYF. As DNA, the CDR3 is TGCAGCGTTTTCCCACAACAAGAGACCCAGTACTTC.

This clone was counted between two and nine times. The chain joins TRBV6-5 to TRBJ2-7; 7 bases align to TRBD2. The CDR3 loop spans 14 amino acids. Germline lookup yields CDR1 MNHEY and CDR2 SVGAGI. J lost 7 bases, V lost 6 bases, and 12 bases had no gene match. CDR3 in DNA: TGTGCCAGCAGCCCACCCGGACTAGTGGGTGAGCAGTACTTC. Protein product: CASSPPGLVGEQYF.

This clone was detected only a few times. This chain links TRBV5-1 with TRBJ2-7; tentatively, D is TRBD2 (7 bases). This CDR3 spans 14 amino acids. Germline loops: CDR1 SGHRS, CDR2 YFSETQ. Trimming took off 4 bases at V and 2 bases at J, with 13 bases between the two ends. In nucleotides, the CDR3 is TGCGCCAGCAGCCGCCGGGGGGCGACCTACGAGCAGTACTTC. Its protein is CASSRRGATYEQYF.

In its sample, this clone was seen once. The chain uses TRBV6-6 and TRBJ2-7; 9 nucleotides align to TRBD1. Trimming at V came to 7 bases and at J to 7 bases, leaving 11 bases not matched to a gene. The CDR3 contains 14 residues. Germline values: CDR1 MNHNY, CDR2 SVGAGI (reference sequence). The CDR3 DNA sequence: TGTGCCAGCACCCGGACAGGGGCGGTGGGGGAGCAGTACTTC. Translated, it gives CASTRTGAVGEQYF.

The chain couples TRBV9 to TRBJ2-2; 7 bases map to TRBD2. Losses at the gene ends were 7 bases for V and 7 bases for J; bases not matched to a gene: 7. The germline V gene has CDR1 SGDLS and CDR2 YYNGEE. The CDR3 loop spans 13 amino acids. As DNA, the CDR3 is TGTGCCAGCCGGTTTGGGGGGGTCGGGGAGCTGTTTTTT. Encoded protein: CASRFGGVGELFF.

The CDR3 DNA follows: TGTGCCATCAGTGACATTGCGGGATTTACGGGAGAGCAGTACTTC. Its translation: CAISDIAGFTGEQYF. The rearrangement uses TRBV10-3 and TRBJ2-7; TRBD2 is a possible D gene (6 bases). CDR1 and CDR2 (germline): ENHRY, SYGVKD. This CDR3 has 15 amino acids. Trimming shortened V by 3 bases and J by 7 bases, and 19 bases separated the two germline ends.

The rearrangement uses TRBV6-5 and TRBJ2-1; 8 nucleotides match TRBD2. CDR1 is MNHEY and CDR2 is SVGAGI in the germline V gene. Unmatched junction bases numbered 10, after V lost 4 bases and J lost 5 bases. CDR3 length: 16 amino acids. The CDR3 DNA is TGTGCCAGCAGTTCGCGTTTTGCGGGAGGCGACAATGAGCAGTTCTTC. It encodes CASSSRFAGGDNEQFF.

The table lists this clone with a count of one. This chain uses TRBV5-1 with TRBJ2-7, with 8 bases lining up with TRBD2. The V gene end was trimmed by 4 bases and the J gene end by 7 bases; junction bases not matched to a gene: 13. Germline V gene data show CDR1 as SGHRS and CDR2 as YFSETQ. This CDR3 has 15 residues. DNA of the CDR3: TGCGCCAGCAGCCCGGGGGGGACGCAACATGAGGAGCAGTACTTC. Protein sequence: CASSPGGTQHEEQYF.

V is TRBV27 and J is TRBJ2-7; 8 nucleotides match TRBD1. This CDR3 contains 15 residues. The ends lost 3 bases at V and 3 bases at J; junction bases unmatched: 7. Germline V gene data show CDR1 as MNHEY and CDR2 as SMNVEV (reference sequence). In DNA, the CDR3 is TGTGCCAGCAGTTTTTCGACAGGGGACCTCTACGAGCAGTACTTC. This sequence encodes CASSFSTGDLYEQYF.

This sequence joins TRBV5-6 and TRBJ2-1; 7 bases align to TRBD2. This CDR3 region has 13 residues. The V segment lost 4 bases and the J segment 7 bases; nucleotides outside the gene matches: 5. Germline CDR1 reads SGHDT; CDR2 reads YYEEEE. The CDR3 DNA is TGTGCCAGCAGCCTCGGGACTATGAATGAGCAGTTCTTC. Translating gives CASSLGTMNEQFF.

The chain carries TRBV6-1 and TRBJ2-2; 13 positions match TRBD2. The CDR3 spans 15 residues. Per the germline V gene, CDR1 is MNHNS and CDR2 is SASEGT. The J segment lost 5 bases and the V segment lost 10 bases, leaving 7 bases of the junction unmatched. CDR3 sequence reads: CATYTSGRETGELFF. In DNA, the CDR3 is TGTGCCACTTACACTAGCGGGAGGGAGACCGGGGAGCTGTTTTTT.

The CDR3 spells CASRRLDEAFF. In DNA form, the CDR3 reads TGTGCCAGTCGCAGACTTGATGAAGCTTTCTTT. This chain links TRBV19 with TRBJ1-1; D call uncertain. Trimming cost V 8 bases and J 7 bases, with 11 bases left between them. From germline, CDR1 is LNHDA and CDR2 SQIVND (reference sequence). The CDR3 is made up of 11 amino acids.